This T cell receptor beta chain was recovered during a study of blood T cell repertoires in COVID-19. Methods used by the authors: Counts of nucleated cells, estimated from reference gene primer amplification, were obtained. TCRdb's copy holds only in-frame clones and misses some; the assay was immunoSEQ multiplex PCR. From that table come the V and J calls and clone size; the DNA was used to work out D and trimming. Among 350,000 to 450,000 clones listed, 70% to 90% were seen once. Germline V gene sequence: CDR1 MGHDK, CDR2 SYGVNS. Between the trimmed V and J ends, which lost 5 bases and 2 bases, there was a span of 13 bases. CDR3 length: 14 residues.

V usage is TRBV25-1 and J usage is TRBJ2-7; D is perhaps TRBD1 (5 bases). The clonotype was recovered from a woman younger than 35 who had been exposed to COVID-19. Material for sequencing was PBMCs or T cells enriched from blood (not recorded which). CDR3 protein: CASSPRGGTYEQYF. The CDR3 nucleotides read TGTGCCAGCAGTCCAAGGGGCGGCACCTACGAGCAGTACTTC.